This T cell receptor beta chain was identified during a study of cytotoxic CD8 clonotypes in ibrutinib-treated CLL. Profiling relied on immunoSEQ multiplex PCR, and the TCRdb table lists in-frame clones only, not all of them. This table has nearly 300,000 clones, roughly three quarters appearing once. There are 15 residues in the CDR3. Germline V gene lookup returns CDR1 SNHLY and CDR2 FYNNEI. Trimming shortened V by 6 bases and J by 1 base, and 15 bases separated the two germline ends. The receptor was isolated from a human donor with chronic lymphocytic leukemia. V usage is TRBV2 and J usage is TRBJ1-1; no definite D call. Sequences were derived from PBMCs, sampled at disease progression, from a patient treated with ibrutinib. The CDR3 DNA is TGTGCCAGCAGGCCTTTTTGGGCAAGGAACACTGAAGCTTTCTTT. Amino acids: CASRPFWARNTEAFF.